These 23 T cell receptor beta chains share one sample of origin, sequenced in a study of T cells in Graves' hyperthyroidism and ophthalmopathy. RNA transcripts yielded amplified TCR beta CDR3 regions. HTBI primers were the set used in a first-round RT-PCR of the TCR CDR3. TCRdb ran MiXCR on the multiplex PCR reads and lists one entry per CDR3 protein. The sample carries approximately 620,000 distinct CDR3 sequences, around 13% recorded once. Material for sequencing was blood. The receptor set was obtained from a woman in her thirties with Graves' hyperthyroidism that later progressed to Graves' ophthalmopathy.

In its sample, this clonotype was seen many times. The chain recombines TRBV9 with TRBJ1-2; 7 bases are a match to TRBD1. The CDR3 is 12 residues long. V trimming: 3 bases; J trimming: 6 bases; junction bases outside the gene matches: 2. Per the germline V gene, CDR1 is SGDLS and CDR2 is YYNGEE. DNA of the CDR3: TGTGCCAGCAGCGGGACAGGTCATGGCTACACCTTC. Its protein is CASSGTGHGYTF.

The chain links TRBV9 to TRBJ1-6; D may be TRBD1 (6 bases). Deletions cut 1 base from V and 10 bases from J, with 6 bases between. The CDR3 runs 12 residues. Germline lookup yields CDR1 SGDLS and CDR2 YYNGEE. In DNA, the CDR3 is TGTGCCAGCAGCGTAACAGGGTCACCCCTCCACTTT. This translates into CASSVTGSPLHF.

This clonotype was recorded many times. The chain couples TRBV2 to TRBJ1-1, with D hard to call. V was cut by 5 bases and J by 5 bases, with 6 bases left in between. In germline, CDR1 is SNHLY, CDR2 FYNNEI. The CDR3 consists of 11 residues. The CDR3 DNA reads TGTGCCAGCAGTTACCAGACTGAAGCTTTCTTT. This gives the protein CASSYQTEAFF.

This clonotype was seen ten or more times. The CDR3 protein is CASSLGLWDKKSNEQFF. The CDR3 bases are TGTGCCAGCAGTTTAGGTTTATGGGACAAGAAGTCCAATGAGCAGTTCTTC. The gene calls are TRBV27 and TRBJ2-1; D might be TRBD1 (6 bases). Between the trimmed V and J ends, which lost 2 bases and 6 bases, there was a span of 20 bases. Germline CDR1 is MNHEY and CDR2 is SMNVEV (reference sequence). CDR3 length: 17 amino acids.

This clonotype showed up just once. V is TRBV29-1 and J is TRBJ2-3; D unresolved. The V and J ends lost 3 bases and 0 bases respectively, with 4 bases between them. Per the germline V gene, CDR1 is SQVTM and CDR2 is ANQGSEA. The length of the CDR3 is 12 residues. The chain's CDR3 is CSVDWSTDTQYF. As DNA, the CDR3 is TGCAGCGTTGATTGGAGCACAGATACGCAGTATTTT.

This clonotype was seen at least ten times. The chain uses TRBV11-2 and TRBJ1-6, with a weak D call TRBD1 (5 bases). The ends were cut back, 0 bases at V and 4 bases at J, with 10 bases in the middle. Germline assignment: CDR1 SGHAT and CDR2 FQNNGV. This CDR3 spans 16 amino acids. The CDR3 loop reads CASSLEPGLYNSPLHF. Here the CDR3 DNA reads TGTGCCAGCAGCTTAGAGCCGGGACTGTATAATTCACCCCTCCACTTT.

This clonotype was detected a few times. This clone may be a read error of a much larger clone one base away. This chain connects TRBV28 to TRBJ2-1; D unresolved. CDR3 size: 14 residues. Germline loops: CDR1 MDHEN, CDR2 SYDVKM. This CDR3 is CASSLDRSYNEQLF. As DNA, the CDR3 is TGTGCCAGCAGTTTAGACCGCTCCTACAATGAGCAGCTCTTC. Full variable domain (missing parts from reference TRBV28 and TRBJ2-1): DVKVTQSSRYLVKRTGEKVFLECVQDMDHENMFWYRQDPGLGLRLIYFSYDVKMKEKGDIPEGYSVSREKKERFSLILESASTNQTSMYLCASSLDRSYNEQLFGPGTRLTVL.

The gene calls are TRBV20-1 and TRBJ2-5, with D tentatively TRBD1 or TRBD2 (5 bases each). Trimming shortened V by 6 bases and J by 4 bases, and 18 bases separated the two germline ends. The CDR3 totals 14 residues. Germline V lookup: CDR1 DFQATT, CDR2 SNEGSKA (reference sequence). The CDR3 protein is CSAREGFGGETQYF. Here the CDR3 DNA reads TGCAGTGCCCGAGAGGGGTTTGGGGGAGAGACCCAGTACTTC.

This CDR3 is CASSPAGLAGSHDYEQYF. CDR3 sequence (DNA): TGTGCCAGCTCACCAGCGGGACTAGCGGGAAGTCACGACTACGAGCAGTACTTC. The chain has TRBV18 and TRBJ2-7, with TRBD2 identical over 13 bases. The CDR3 covers 18 residues. Germline V lookup: CDR1 KGHSH, CDR2 LQKENI. The V and J ends lost 2 bases and 3 bases, in that order; junction bases with no gene match: 10.

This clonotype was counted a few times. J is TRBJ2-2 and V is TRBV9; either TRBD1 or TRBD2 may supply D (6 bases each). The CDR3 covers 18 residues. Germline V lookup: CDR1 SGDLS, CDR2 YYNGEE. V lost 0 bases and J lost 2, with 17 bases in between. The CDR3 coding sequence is TGTGCCAGCAGCGTAGGGGGAGGAGGGGGACGCAACACCGGGGAGCTGTTTTTT. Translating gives CASSVGGGGGRNTGELFF.

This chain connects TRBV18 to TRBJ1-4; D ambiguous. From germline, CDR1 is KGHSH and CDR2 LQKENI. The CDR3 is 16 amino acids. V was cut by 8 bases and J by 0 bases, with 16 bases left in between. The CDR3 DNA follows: TGTGCCAGCCGCCGTTCAGTTCAAGCAACTAATGAAAAACTGTTTTTT. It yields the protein CASRRSVQATNEKLFF.

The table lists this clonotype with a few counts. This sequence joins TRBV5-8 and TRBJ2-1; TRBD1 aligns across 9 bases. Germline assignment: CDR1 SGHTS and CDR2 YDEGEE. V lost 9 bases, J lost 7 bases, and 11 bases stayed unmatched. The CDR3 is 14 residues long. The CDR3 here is CATSRTGAGNEQFF. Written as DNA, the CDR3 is TGTGCCACCTCCCGGACAGGGGCTGGGAATGAGCAGTTCTTC.

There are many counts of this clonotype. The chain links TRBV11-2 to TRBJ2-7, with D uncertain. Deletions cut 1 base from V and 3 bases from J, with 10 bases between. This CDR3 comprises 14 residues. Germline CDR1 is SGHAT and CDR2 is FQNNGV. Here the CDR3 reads CASSLGNSYYEQYF. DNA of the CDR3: TGTGCCAGCAGCTTAGGTAACAGCTACTACGAGCAGTACTTC.

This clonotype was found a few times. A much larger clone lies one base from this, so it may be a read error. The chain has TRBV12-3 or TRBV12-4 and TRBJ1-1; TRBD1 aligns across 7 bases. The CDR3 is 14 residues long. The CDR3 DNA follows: TGTGCCAGCAGCTTAAGGACAGGCCACACTGTAGCTTTCTTT. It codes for CASSLRTGHTVAFF.

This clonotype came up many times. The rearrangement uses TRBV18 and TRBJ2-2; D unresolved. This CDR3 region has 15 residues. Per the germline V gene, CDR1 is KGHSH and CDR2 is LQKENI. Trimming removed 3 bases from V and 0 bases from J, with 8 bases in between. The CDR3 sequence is CASSPEHTNTGELFF. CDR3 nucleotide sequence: TGTGCCAGCTCACCGGAACATACGAACACCGGGGAGCTGTTTTTT.

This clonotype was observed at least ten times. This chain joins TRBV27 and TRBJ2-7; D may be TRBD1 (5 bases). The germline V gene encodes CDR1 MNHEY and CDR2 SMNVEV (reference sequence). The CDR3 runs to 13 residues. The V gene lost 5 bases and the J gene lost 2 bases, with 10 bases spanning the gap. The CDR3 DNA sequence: TGTGCCAGCAGTGACCAGGGTACCTACGAGCAGTACTTC. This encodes CASSDQGTYEQYF.

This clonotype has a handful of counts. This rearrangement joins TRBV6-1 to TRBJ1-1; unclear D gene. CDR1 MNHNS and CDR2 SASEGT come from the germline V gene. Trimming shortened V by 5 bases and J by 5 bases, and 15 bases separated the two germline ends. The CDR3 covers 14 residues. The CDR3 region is CASSLDPDMTEAFF. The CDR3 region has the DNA TGTGCCAGCAGTCTTGACCCCGACATGACTGAAGCTTTCTTT.

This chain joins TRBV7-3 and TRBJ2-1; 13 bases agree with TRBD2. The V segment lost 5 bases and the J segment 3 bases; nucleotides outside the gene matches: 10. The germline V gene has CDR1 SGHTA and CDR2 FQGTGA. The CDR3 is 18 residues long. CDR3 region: CASSPTGTSGILYNEQFF. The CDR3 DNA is TGTGCCAGCAGCCCTACCGGGACTAGCGGGATTCTCTACAATGAGCAGTTCTTC.

The CDR3 DNA reads as TGCAGTGCCCCCCGGGGCGGGACTTCCTACAATGAGCAGTTCTTC. As protein: CSAPRGGTSYNEQFF. The rearrangement uses TRBV20-1 and TRBJ2-1; a weak D match, TRBD2 (6 bases). Germline V lookup: CDR1 DFQATT, CDR2 SNEGSKA (reference sequence). V lost 6 bases and J 1 base, leaving 16 bases between the germline ends. The CDR3 sequence is 15 residues long.

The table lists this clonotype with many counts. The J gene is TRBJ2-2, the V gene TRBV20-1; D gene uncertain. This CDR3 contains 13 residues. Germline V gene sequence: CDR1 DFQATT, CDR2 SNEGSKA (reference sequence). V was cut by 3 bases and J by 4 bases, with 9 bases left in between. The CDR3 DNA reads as TGCAGTGCTAGGGTAGATCCCACCGGGGAGCTGTTTTTT. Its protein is CSARVDPTGELFF.

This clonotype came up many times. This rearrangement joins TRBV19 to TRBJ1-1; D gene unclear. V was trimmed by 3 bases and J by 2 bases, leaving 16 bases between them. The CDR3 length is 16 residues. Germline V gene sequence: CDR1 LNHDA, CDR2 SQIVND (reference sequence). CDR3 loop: CASSILSAGSNTEAFF. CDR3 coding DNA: TGTGCCAGTAGTATTTTGTCGGCAGGATCTAACACTGAAGCTTTCTTT.

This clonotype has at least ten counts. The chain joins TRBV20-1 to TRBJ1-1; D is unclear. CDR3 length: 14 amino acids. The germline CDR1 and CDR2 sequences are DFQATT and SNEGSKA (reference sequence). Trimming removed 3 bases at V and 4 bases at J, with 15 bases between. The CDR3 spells CSASEHGFGTEAFF. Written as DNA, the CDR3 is TGCAGTGCTAGTGAACATGGGTTCGGCACTGAAGCTTTCTTT.

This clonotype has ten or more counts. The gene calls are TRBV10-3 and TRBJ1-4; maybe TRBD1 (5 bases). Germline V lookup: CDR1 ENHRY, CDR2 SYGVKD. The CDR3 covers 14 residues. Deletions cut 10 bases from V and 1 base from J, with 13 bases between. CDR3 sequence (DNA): TGTGCCACCAGACCGGGGGAAACTAATGAAAAACTGTTTTTT. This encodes CATRPGETNEKLFF.